These T cell receptor beta chains were read from a single sample in a study of T cells and Merkel cell carcinoma outcomes. Using immunoSEQ multiplex PCR, the repertoire was profiled, and TCRdb retains in-frame clones only, with some absent. The sample lists thousands of clones; about 80% were seen once. Sequenced: tumor tissue from Merkel cell carcinoma. These TCRs come from a human donor with Merkel cell carcinoma. The CDR3 runs from the conserved cysteine through the conserved F or W. The D gene is left open where the match is weak. Not all rows give a size; the values are once, few, many and, for expanded clones, a class.

d_call,j_call,clone_size,v_call,cdr3_nt,cdr3_aa
NA,TRBJ2-1,NA,TRBV5-1,TGCGCCAGCAGCTTAAACCCCGTTTCCGTGGTCGGTGAGCAGTTCTTC,CASSLNPVSVVGEQFF
NA,TRBJ2-7,NA,TRBV2,TGTGCCAGCGTTTCCCCAGTTTTCTACGAGCAGTACTTC,CASVSPVFYEQYF
NA,TRBJ2-7,NA,TRBV25-1,TGTGCCAGCAGTGAAGTCCGGGACATTATAAACCCCTCCTACGAGCAGTACTTC,CASSEVRDIINPSYEQYF
NA,TRBJ2-7,NA,TRBV29-1,TGCAGCGTTTACCGCGCCGGGGGGCAGGGGGCGCATTATAACGAGCAGTACTTC,CSVYRAGGQGAHYNEQYF
TRBD1,TRBJ1-1,NA,TRBV28,TGTGCCAGCAGTCCCGACAGGGGCTTGACTGAAGCTTTCTTT,CASSPDRGLTEAFF
NA,TRBJ2-1,medium-sized,TRBV9,TGTGCCAGCAGCCTGAGAGGAGATGAGCAGTTCTTC,CASSLRGDEQFF
NA,TRBJ1-5,NA,TRBV7-9,TGTGCCAGCAGCCCTGGGACATCTCGCAATCAGCCCCAGCATTTT,CASSPGTSRNQPQHF
TRBD1,TRBJ2-1,NA,TRBV19,TGTGCCAGTAGTATGAGTACCGGGACAGTCCTTAACAATGAGCAGTTCTTC,CASSMSTGTVLNNEQFF
NA,TRBJ2-7,NA,TRBV5-1,TGCGCCAGCAGCTTGGTTGGGACCTCCTACGAGCAGTACTTC,CASSLVGTSYEQYF
NA,TRBJ1-4,NA,TRBV6-5,TGTGCCAGTAGACCAGAGGGCGATTTGGAAAAACTGTTTTTT,CASRPEGDLEKLFF
NA,TRBJ2-7,once,TRBV7-2,TGTGCCAGCAGCCCACAACTAGGCTCCTACGAGCAGTACTTC,CASSPQLGSYEQYF
TRBD1,TRBJ2-7,NA,TRBV27,TGTGCCAGCAGTATGGACAGGGTTTACGAGCAGTACTTC,CASSMDRVYEQYF
TRBD2,TRBJ2-5,NA,TRBV7-2,TGTGCCAGCAGCTTAACGTTTAGCGGGAGTAGCCCTGGCCAGGATACCCAGTACTTC,CASSLTFSGSSPGQDTQYF
NA,TRBJ1-1,NA,TRBV7-9,TGTGCCAGCAGCTGGGGGAGTTCCACTGAAGCTTTCTTT,CASSWGSSTEAFF
NA,TRBJ2-1,once,TRBV28,TGTGCCAGCAGTTCAGCCGGGACTTTGAATGAGCAGTTCTTC,CASSSAGTLNEQFF
NA,TRBJ2-3,few,TRBV7-9,TGTGCCAGCAGCTTCTACTCAGGGGCGGGCACAGATACGCAGTATTTT,CASSFYSGAGTDTQYF
TRBD2,TRBJ2-3,NA,TRBV30,TGTGCCTGGAGTCTATCTAGCGGAACAGATACGCAGTATTTT,CAWSLSSGTDTQYF
NA,TRBJ1-5,NA,TRBV2,TGTGCCAGCAGACACGGGACAAGCAATCAGCCCCAGCATTTT,CASRHGTSNQPQHF
TRBD1,TRBJ2-1,NA,TRBV18,TGTGCCAGCTCACCAGACCGGGACAGCCAGTTCTTC,CASSPDRDSQFF
TRBD2,TRBJ2-5,NA,TRBV29-1,TGCAGCGTTGAGGCTAGCGGGAGAAGGGAGACCCAGTACTTC,CSVEASGRRETQYF
TRBD1,TRBJ2-7,NA,TRBV7-9,TGTGCCAGCAGCCACAGGGACAGCTCCTACGAGCAGTACTTC,CASSHRDSSYEQYF
TRBD1,TRBJ2-5,few,TRBV7-9,TGTGCCAGCAGCTCTCGAACAGGGGGTGAGACCCAGTACTTC,CASSSRTGGETQYF
NA,TRBJ2-3,NA,TRBV6-5,TGTGCCAGCCGGCCCTCCCAGGGAACAGATACGCAGTATTTT,CASRPSQGTDTQYF
TRBD1,TRBJ2-5,NA,TRBV19,TGTGCCAGTGGACGTATGGGGACAGGCGGGGCCCAGTACTTC,CASGRMGTGGAQYF
NA,TRBJ2-3,few,TRBV2,TGTGCCAGCAGTGAAGCGCTGGCGGGGCTGGGAAATACGCAGTATTTT,CASSEALAGLGNTQYF
NA,TRBJ1-5,NA,TRBV18,TGTGCCAGCTCACGGACAGTAAATAGCAATCAGCCCCAGCATTTT,CASSRTVNSNQPQHF
TRBD2,TRBJ2-7,NA,TRBV7-9,TGTGCCAGCAGCTTAGGCGGGAGAAACGAGCAGTACTTC,CASSLGGRNEQYF
TRBD1,TRBJ1-2,NA,TRBV30,TGTGCCTGGAGTGTACAGGGGTCAGGCCGTCGCTATGGCTACACCTTC,CAWSVQGSGRRYGYTF
NA,TRBJ2-1,NA,TRBV29-1,TGCAGCGTTGGGACTCAATACAATGAGCAGTTCTTC,CSVGTQYNEQFF
NA,TRBJ2-1,few,TRBV7-8,TGTGCCAGCAGCGTTAGCGTAGGTACCTACAATGAGCAGTTCTTC,CASSVSVGTYNEQFF
TRBD1,TRBJ1-1,NA,TRBV2,TGTGCCAGCGGGGGCCGGGACAGGGGATCAACTTTCTTT,CASGGRDRGSTFF
NA,TRBJ1-4,NA,TRBV30,TGTGCCTTAAGGGGGGGGGCTAATGAAAAACTGTTTTTT,CALRGGANEKLFF
TRBD2,TRBJ2-3,NA,TRBV6-4,TGTGCCAGCAGTGACCGGGGGGGCTTTTCAGATACGCAGTATTTT,CASSDRGGFSDTQYF
TRBD1,TRBJ1-6,NA,TRBV7-2,TGTGCCAGCAAGAACGTGGGACAGGGGGCCGCTTCACCCCTCCACTTT,CASKNVGQGAASPLHF
NA,TRBJ2-1,NA,TRBV2,TGTGCCAGCAGACAAAATTACAGGCTACCGGCTTCCTACAATGAGCAGTTCTTC,CASRQNYRLPASYNEQFF
NA,TRBJ2-3,NA,TRBV4-1,TGCGCCAGCAGCCAAGCCCCCCCGGGGGCAGATACGCAGTATTTT,CASSQAPPGADTQYF
NA,TRBJ2-3,once,TRBV5-1,TGCGCCAGCAGCTTGGTCCCCACAGATACGCAGTATTTT,CASSLVPTDTQYF
TRBD1,TRBJ2-7,few,TRBV6-5,TGTGCCAGCAGTTACATCGGGACAGGGGTCTCCTACGAGCAGTACTTC,CASSYIGTGVSYEQYF
NA,TRBJ2-7,NA,TRBV7-9,TGTGCCAGCAGCACTAGCCCGCAAGACGAGCAGTACTTC,CASSTSPQDEQYF
TRBD2,TRBJ2-1,NA,TRBV27,TGTGCCAGCAGTTTTGGAGCGGGAGGGTTGGATGAGCAGTTCTTC,CASSFGAGGLDEQFF
NA,TRBJ2-5,NA,TRBV7-7,TGTGCTAGCAGCGCCGGGACACAAGAGACCCAGTACTTC,CASSAGTQETQYF
TRBD2,TRBJ2-1,NA,TRBV5-4,TGTGCCAGCAGCTTGGGGTCGGCTAGCGGGATGAATGAGCAGTTCTTC,CASSLGSASGMNEQFF
NA,TRBJ2-5,NA,TRBV28,TGTGCCAGCAGTTTATTTAGCGTAAAGACCCAGTACTTC,CASSLFSVKTQYF
NA,TRBJ2-7,once,TRBV27,TGTGCCAGCAGTCCCAGTCTGACAAGTAGCTCCTACGAGAAGTACTTC,CASSPSLTSSSYEKYF
NA,TRBJ1-4,NA,TRBV6-1,TGTGCCAGCAGTGCAGGGCTCTATAATGAAAAACTGTTTTTT,CASSAGLYNEKLFF